Each of the 2 T cell receptor beta chains below was sequenced from the same sample in a study of cytomegalovirus exposure and HLA in healthy donors. Both 60 Vbeta primers and 13 Jbeta primers went into the PCR. Clones were read by immunoSEQ multiplex PCR, and TCRdb kept only the in-frame ones, dropping some. Of a few hundred thousand clones in the sample, over 75% were seen once. Sequencing was performed on PBMCs. These receptors were obtained from a girl aged 2 to 10 in good health and CMV-seronegative.

The genes are TRBV10-3 and TRBJ2-1; D gene unclear. The V end lost 0 bases, the J end lost 9 bases, and 9 bases lay between the germline ends. In germline, CDR1 is ENHRY, CDR2 SYGVKD. The CDR3 loop spans 13 amino acids. DNA of the CDR3: TGTGCCATCAGTGAGTCAACGTACGGTGAGCAGTTCTTC. Protein: CAISESTYGEQFF.

The chain links TRBV2 to TRBJ2-1; D is uncertain. The V gene's germline CDR1 is SNHLY and CDR2 FYNNEI. Between the trimmed V and J ends, which lost 6 bases and 1 base, there was a span of 7 bases. CDR3 length: 13 amino acids. The CDR3 region has the DNA TGTGCCAGCAGACGGTTTTCCTACAATGAGCAGTTCTTC. Its protein is CASRRFSYNEQFF.